This is a list of T cell receptor beta chains from one sample in a study of cytomegalovirus exposure and HLA in healthy donors. The assay was immunoSEQ multiplex PCR, and TCRdb's table has in-frame clones only and misses some. The profile shows about 130,000 clones, about 90% of them singletons. The specimen was PBMCs. The origin of the receptors is a man between 25 and 39 years old in good health and CMV-seronegative. Both conserved end residues are part of each CDR3. The order of the fields is V gene, CDR3 protein.

V gene: TRBV4-3
CDR3 protein: CASSQDRPGRMANYGYTF

V gene: TRBV7-3
CDR3 protein: CASSRDRQETQYF

V gene: TRBV5-1
CDR3 protein: CASSLAGFVATEAFF

V gene: TRBV27
CDR3 protein: CASSFQNQPQHF

V gene: TRBV18
CDR3 protein: CASSDRGLQPQHF

V gene: TRBV9
CDR3 protein: CASSVRQGTSGYTF

V gene: TRBV7-9
CDR3 protein: CASSLGAGNTIYF

V gene: TRBV5-6
CDR3 protein: CASSPRGNNQPQHF

V gene: TRBV25-1
CDR3 protein: CASTGQGSYNEQFF

V gene: TRBV4-2
CDR3 protein: CASSQDLVAGNQPQHF

V gene: TRBV4-1
CDR3 protein: CASSQDESWAGDRRNQPQHF

V gene: TRBV29-1
CDR3 protein: CSVARTVQETQYF

V gene: TRBV5-1
CDR3 protein: CASSLGQGSTSYGYTF

V gene: TRBV2
CDR3 protein: CASSRGGRNQPQHF

V gene: TRBV4-1
CDR3 protein: CASSQELGQGLETQYF

V gene: TRBV28
CDR3 protein: CASSSQGADTGELFF

V gene: TRBV11-3
CDR3 protein: CASSPGGRGTDTQYF

V gene: TRBV2
CDR3 protein: CASSGSAARDEQYF

V gene: TRBV5-6
CDR3 protein: CASSLGTAVEAQHF

V gene: TRBV9
CDR3 protein: CASSSGSGAQPQHF

V gene: TRBV11-2
CDR3 protein: CASSSNFKGDTEAFF

V gene: TRBV7-6
CDR3 protein: CASSGSSGGPDTQYF

V gene: TRBV5-1
CDR3 protein: CASSLANSYNSPLHF

V gene: TRBV7-2
CDR3 protein: CASSFSGGPQHEQFF

V gene: TRBV11-3
CDR3 protein: CASSLAGGYDEQFF

V gene: TRBV7-8
CDR3 protein: CASSLTPGGSTNEKLFF

V gene: TRBV6-5
CDR3 protein: CASSPGGPIAGYTF

V gene: TRBV4-2
CDR3 protein: CASSQGPLGQGAAEAFF

V gene: TRBV14
CDR3 protein: CASSLDRGNEQFF

V gene: TRBV4-3
CDR3 protein: CASSQDRKLTTSTDTQYF

V gene: TRBV5-1
CDR3 protein: CASRKLEMNTEAFF

V gene: TRBV19
CDR3 protein: CASSMSGDSNQPQHF

V gene: TRBV2
CDR3 protein: CASIQSPGRNTEAFF

V gene: TRBV28
CDR3 protein: CASSLPQGTGYQPQHF

V gene: TRBV28
CDR3 protein: CASSLFGGAGNQPQHF

V gene: TRBV10-3
CDR3 protein: CAILQGPSDEQFF

V gene: TRBV2
CDR3 protein: CASIPGVQETQYF

V gene: TRBV25-1
CDR3 protein: CASSSPPYGYTF

V gene: TRBV11-2
CDR3 protein: CASSLAEEAFF

V gene: TRBV7-8
CDR3 protein: CASSLWMEGSYNEQFF

V gene: TRBV11-2
CDR3 protein: CASSTAQVGGWETQYF

V gene: TRBV7-9
CDR3 protein: CASSFETGIEKLFF

V gene: TRBV5-6
CDR3 protein: CASSPIVERGGWNTGELFF

V gene: TRBV7-3
CDR3 protein: CASSPGTGPNYGYTF

V gene: TRBV5-1
CDR3 protein: CASSPVGGTGPYNEQFF

V gene: TRBV6-1
CDR3 protein: CASSEYRATNEKLFF